This record looks at one T cell receptor (beta chain) sequence and its context. The sample is drawn from a study of blood T cell repertoires in COVID-19. Original methodology: How many nucleated cells were present was estimated from reference gene primer amplification. Produced via immunoSEQ multiplex PCR; TCRdb's table is partial and in-frame only. That table gives V, J and clone size, and the DNA gave D and trimming. The table has about 380,000 clones, more than 75% seen once; the top ten hold about 1%. V was clipped by 7 bases and J by 0 bases; unmatched bases: 2. The CDR3 contains 14 residues. Germline CDR1 reads MNHNY; CDR2 reads SVGAGI (reference sequence).

Input material: peripheral blood. This sequence joins TRBV6-6 and TRBJ2-7; 11 bases are a match to TRBD2. This sequence was found in a human donor with acute or convalescent COVID-19. The donor label of this sample is uncertain. The CDR3 bases are TGTGCCAGCACGGGACTAGCGGACTCCTACGAGCAGTACTTC. It encodes CASTGLADSYEQYF.